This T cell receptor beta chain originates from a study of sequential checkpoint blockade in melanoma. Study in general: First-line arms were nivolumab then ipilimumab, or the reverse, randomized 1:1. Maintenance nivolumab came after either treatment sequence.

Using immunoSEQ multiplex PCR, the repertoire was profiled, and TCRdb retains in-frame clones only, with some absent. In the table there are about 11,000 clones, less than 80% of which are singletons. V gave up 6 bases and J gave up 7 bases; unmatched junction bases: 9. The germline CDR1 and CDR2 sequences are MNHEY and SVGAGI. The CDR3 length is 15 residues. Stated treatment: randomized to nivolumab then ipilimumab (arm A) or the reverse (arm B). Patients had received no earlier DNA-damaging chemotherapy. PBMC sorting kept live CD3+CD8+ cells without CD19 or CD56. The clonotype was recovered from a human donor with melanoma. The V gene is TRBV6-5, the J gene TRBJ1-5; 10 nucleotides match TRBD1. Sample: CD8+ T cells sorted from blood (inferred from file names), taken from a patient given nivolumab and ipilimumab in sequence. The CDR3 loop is CASSSSRDRGQPQHF. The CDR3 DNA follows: TGTGCCAGCAGCTCATCCCGGGACAGGGGACAGCCCCAGCATTTT.